Listed below are T cell receptor beta chains from one sample, sequenced in a study of blood T cell repertoires in COVID-19. TCRdb's copy holds only in-frame clones and misses some; the assay was immunoSEQ multiplex PCR. The sample lists tens of thousands of clones, 77% occurring once. Sequences were obtained from peripheral blood. The origin of the receptors is a human donor in a cohort sampled during active COVID-19. The CDR3 runs from the conserved cysteine through the conserved F or W. The D gene is left open where the match is weak. Expanded clones get a size class; other rows say once, few or many, or leave the size out.

J,D,size,V,DNA,CDR3
TRBJ1-6,-,-,TRBV19,TGTGCCAGTAGTACGAGCCGGGCAAATAGCGGGAATTCACCCCTCCACTTT,CASSTSRANSGNSPLHF
TRBJ2-7,-,-,TRBV5-6,TGTGCCAGCAGCTTGTATGGAGGTGAGCAGTACTTC,CASSLYGGEQYF
TRBJ1-1,-,-,TRBV5-4,TGTGCCAGCAGCTTGGTTATAGGGGTGAACACTGAAGCTTTCTTT,CASSLVIGVNTEAFF
TRBJ2-1,-,-,TRBV30,TGTGCCTGGAGTGTACTCTCAGGGACACTACTGGTTGATGAGCAGTTCTTC,CAWSVLSGTLLVDEQFF
TRBJ1-1,-,-,TRBV29-1,TGCAGCGTTCGGGGGAAATATCTGAACACTGAAGCTTTCTTT,CSVRGKYLNTEAFF
TRBJ2-7,TRBD1,-,TRBV5-1,TGCGCCAGCAGCCGGTGGACAGGGGACGAGCAGTACTTC,CASSRWTGDEQYF
TRBJ2-5,-,-,TRBV4-1,TGCGCCAGCAGCCCAGAGATGGGGAGGCAAGAGACCCAGTACTTC,CASSPEMGRQETQYF
TRBJ1-3,-,-,TRBV6-5,TGTGCCAGCGGCCCTGGGGGGTCTGGGTTAAACACCATATATTTT,CASGPGGSGLNTIYF
TRBJ1-2,TRBD1,-,TRBV19,TGTGCCAGTAGTATAAACAGGGGTGGACTTGGCTACACCTTC,CASSINRGGLGYTF
TRBJ2-7,-,few,TRBV6-1,TGTGCCAGCAGTGAAACCTCCGATAGACAGTACTTC,CASSETSDRQYF